This TCR beta chain stems from a study of blood T cell repertoires in COVID-19. Study details: Samples taken during acute and convalescent COVID-19 were collected in the United States, Italy and Spain. Sources were T cells, B-cell-depleted T cells, or PBMCs; the material itself was cDNA or gDNA.

Original processing methods: How many nucleated cells were present was estimated from reference gene primer amplification. The assay was immunoSEQ multiplex PCR, and TCRdb's table has in-frame clones only and misses some. V and J calls plus clone size are reproduced from that table; the DNA served to infer D and trimming. The sample has hundreds of thousands of clones, around 81% seen once; the top ten hold around 3.7%. V shed 5 bases and J shed 13 bases, with 20 bases lying between them. The CDR3 is 13 amino acids. Germline V gene sequence: CDR1 KGHSH, CDR2 LQKENI. This receptor was taken from a woman in her 50s with active or convalescent COVID-19. The sequencing input was peripheral blood. The chain links TRBV18 to TRBJ1-1; D not certain. The CDR3: CASSSGVQTDVFF. CDR3 DNA sequence: TGTGCCAGCTCATCCGGTGTACAGACCGATGTTTTCTTT.